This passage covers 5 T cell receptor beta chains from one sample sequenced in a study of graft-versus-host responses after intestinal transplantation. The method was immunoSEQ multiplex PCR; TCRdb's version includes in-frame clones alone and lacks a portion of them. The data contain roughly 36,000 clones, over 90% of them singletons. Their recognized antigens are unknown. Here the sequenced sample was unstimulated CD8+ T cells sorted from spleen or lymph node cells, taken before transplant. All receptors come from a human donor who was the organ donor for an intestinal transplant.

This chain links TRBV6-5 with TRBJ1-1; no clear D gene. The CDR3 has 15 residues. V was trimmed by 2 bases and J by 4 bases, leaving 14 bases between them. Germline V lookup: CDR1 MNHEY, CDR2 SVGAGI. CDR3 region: CASSYAYGRITEAFF. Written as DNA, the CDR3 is TGTGCCAGCAGTTACGCGTACGGCAGGATCACTGAAGCTTTCTTT.

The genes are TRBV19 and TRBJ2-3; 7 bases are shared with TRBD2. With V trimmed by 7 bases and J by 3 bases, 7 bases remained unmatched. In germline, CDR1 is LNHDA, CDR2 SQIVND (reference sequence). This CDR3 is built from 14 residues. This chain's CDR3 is CASTSGVGTDTQYF. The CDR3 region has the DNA TGTGCCAGTACCAGCGGGGTCGGAACAGATACGCAGTATTTT.

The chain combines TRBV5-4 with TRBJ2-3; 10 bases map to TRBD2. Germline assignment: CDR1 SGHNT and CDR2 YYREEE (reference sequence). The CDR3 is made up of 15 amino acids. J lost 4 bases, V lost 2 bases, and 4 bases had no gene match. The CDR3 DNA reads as TGTGCCAGCAGCTTCAGCGGGGGGGCATCAGATACGCAGTATTTT. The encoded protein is CASSFSGGASDTQYF. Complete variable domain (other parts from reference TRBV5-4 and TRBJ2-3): ETGVTQSPTHLIKTRGQQVTLRCSSQSGHNTVSWYQQALGQGPQFIFQYYREEENGRGNFPPRFSGLQFPNYSSELNVNALELDDSALYLCASSFSGGASDTQYFGPGTRLTVL.

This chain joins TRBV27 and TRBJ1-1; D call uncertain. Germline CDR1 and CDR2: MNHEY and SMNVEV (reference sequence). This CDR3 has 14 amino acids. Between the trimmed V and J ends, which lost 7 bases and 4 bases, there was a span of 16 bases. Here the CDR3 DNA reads TGTGCCAGCAACCCTACCGGGCCATTCACTGAAGCTTTCTTT. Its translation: CASNPTGPFTEAFF.

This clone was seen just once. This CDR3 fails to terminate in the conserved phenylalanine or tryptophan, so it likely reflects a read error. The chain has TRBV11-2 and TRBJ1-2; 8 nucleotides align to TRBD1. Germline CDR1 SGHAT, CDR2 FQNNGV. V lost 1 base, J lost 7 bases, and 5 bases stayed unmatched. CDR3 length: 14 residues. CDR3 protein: CASSLGPGGGGYTL. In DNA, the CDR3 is TGTGCCAGCAGCTTAGGGCCAGGGGGCGGTGGCTACACCCTC.